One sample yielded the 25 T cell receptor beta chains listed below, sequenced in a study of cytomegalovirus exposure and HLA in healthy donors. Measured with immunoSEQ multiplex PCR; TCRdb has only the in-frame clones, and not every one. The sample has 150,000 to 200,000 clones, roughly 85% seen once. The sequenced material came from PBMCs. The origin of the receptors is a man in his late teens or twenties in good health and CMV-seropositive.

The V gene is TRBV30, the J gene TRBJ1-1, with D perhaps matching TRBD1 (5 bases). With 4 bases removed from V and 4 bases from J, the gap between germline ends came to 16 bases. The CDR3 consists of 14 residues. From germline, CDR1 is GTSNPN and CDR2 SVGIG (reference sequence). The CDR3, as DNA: TGTGCCTGGATATCGAGCTTCGGGGGCACTGAAGCTTTCTTT. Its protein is CAWISSFGGTEAFF.

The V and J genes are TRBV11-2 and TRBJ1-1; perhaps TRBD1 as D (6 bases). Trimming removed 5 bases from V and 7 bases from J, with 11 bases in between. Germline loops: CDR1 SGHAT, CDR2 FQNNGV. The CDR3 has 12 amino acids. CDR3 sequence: CASSQGQIEAFF. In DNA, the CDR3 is TGTGCCAGCAGCCAAGGACAGATTGAAGCTTTCTTT.

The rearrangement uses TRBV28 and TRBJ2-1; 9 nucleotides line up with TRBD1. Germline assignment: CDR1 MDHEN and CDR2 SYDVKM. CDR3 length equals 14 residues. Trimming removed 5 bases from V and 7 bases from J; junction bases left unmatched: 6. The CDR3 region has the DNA TGTGCCAGCAGTGGGGGACAGGGAGTAAATGAGCAGTTCTTC. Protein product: CASSGGQGVNEQFF.

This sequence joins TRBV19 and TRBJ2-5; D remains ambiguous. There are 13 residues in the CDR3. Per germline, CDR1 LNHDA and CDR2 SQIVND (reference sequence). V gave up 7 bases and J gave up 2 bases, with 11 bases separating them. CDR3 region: CASTPARQETQYF. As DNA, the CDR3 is TGTGCCAGTACGCCTGCTAGACAAGAGACCCAGTACTTC.

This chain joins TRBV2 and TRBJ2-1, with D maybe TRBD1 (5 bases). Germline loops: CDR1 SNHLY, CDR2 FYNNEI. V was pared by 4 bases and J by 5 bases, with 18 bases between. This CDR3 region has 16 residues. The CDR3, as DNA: TGTGCCAGCAGTGGCCCTGGCCGTGGGGCTCACAATGAGCAGTTCTTC. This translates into CASSGPGRGAHNEQFF.

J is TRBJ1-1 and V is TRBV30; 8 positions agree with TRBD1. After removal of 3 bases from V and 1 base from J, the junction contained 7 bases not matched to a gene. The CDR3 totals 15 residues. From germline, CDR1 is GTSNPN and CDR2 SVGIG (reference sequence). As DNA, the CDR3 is TGTGCCTGGAGCGACCTAGGGACAGGGAACACTGAAGCTTTCTTT. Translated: CAWSDLGTGNTEAFF.

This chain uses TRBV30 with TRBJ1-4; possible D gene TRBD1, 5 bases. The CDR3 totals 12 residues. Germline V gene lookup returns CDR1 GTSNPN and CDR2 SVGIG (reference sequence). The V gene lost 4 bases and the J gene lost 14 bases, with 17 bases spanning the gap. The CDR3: CAWTPGGFGLFF. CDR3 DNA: TGTGCCTGGACCCCGGGGGGATTCGGTCTGTTTTTT.

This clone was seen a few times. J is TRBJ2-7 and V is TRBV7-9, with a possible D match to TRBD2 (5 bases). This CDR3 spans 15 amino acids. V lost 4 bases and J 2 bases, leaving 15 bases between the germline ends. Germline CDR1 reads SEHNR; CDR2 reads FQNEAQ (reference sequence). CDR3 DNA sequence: TGTGCCAGCAGCTCAGGACGGGATTTCCCCTACGAGCAGTACTTC. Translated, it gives CASSSGRDFPYEQYF.

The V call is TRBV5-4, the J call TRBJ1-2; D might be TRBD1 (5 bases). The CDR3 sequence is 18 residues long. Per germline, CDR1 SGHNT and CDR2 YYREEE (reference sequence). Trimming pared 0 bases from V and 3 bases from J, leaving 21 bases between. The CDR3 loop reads CASSLGIGGDGMDYGYTF. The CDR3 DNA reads TGTGCCAGCAGCTTGGGTATCGGAGGGGATGGGATGGACTATGGCTACACCTTC.

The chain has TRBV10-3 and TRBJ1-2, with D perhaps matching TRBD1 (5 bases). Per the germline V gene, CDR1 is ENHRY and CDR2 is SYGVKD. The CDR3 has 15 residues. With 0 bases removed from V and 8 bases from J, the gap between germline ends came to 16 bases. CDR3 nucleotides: TGTGCCATCAGTGAGTCGCGAGGAGGGGTCCACGGCTACACCTTC. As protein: CAISESRGGVHGYTF.

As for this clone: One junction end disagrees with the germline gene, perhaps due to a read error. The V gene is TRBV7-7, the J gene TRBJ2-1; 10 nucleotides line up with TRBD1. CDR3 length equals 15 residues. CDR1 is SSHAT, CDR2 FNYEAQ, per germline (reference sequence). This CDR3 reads CASSPVGTGDNEQFF. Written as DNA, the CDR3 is TGTGCTAGCAGCCCCGTCGGGACAGGGGATAATGAGCAGTTCTTC.

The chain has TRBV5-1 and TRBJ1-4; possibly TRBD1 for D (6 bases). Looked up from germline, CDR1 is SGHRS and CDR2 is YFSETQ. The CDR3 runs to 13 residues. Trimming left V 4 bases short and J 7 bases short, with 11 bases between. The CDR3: CASSRVQGEKLFF. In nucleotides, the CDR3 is TGCGCCAGCAGCAGGGTACAGGGTGAAAAACTGTTTTTT.

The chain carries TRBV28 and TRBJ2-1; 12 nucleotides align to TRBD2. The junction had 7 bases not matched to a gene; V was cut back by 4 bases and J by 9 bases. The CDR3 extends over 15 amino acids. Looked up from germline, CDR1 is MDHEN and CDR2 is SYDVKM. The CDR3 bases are TGTGCCAGCAGTTCGCGACTAGCGGGGGAGGCTGAGCAGTTCTTC. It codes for CASSSRLAGEAEQFF.

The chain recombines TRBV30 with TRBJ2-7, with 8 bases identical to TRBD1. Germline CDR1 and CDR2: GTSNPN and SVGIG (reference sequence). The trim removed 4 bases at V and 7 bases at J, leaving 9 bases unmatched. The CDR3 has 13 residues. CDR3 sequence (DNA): TGTGCCTGGACTTTGACAGGGGAAGGGGAGCAGTACTTC. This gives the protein CAWTLTGEGEQYF.

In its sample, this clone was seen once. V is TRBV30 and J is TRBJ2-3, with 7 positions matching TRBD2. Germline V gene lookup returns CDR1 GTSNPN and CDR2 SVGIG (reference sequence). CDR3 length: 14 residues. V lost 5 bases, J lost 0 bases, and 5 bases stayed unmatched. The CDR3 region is CAWASGTSTDTQYF. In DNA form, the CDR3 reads TGTGCCTGGGCTAGCGGAACTAGCACAGATACGCAGTATTTT. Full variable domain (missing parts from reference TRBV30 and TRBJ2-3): SQTIHQWPATLVQPVGSPLSLECTVEGTSNPNLYWYRQAAGRGLQLLFYSVGIGQISSEVPQNLSASRPQDRQFILSSKKLLLSDSGFYLCAWASGTSTDTQYFGPGTRLTVL.

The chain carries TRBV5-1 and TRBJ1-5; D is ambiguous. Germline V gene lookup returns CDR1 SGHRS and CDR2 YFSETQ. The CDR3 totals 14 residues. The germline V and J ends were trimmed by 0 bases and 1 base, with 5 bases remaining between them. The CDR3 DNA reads TGCGCCAGCAGCTTGGACAGCAGCAATCAGCCCCAGCATTTT. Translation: CASSLDSSNQPQHF. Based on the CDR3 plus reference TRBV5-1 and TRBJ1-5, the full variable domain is KAGVTQTPRYLIKTRGQQVTLSCSPISGHRSVSWYQQTPGQGLQFLFEYFSETQRNKGNFPGRFSGRQFSNSRSEMNVSTLELGDSALYLCASSLDSSNQPQHFGDGTRLSIL.

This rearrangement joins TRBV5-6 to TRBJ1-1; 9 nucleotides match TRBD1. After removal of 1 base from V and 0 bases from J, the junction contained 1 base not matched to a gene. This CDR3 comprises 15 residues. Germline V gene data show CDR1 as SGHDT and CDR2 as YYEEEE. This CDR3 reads CASSLTGGLNTEAFF. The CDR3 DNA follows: TGTGCCAGCAGCTTGACAGGGGGCTTGAACACTGAAGCTTTCTTT.

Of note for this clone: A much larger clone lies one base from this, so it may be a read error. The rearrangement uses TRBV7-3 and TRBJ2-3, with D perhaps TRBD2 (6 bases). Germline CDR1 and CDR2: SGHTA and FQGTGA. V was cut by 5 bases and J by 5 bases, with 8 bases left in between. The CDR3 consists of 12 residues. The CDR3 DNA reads TGTGCCAGCAGCCCCGGGGGAGATACGCAGTATTTT. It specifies CASSPGGDTQYF.

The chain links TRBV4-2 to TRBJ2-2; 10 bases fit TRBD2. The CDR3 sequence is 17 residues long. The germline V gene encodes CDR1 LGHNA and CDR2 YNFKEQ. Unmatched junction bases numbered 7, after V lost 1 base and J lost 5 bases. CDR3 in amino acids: CASSQARTLAGTGELFF. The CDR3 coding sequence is TGTGCCAGCAGCCAAGCCCGCACACTAGCGGGGACCGGGGAGCTGTTTTTT.

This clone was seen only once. CDR3 loop: CASAPGDTGELFF. In DNA form, the CDR3 reads TGTGCTAGTGCCCCGGGGGACACCGGGGAGCTGTTTTTT. This chain links TRBV12-5 with TRBJ2-2; tentatively, D is TRBD2 (6 bases). V lost 7 bases and J lost 3, with 9 bases in between. This CDR3 region has 13 residues. From germline, CDR1 is LGHNT and CDR2 FRNRAP. The full variable domain, rest sourced from reference TRBV12-5 and TRBJ2-2, is DARVTQTPRHKVTEMGQEVTMRCQPILGHNTVFWYRQTMMQGLELLAYFRNRAPLDDSGMPKDRFSAEMPDATLATLKIQPSEPRDSAVYFCASAPGDTGELFFGEGSRLTVL.

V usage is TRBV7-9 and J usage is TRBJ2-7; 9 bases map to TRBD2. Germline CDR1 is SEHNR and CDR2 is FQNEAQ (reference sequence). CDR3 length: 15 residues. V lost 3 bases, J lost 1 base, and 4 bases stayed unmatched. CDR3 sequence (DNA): TGTGCCAGCAGCTTGGTGACTAGCGGATCCTACGAGCAGTACTTC. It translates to CASSLVTSGSYEQYF.

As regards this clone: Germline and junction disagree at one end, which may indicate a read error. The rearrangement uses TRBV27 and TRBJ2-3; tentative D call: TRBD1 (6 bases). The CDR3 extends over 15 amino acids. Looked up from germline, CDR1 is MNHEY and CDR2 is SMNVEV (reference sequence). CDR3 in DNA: TGTACCAGCAGTTTATTTAGGACAGAAACAGATACGCAGTATTTT. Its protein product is CTSSLFRTETDTQYF.

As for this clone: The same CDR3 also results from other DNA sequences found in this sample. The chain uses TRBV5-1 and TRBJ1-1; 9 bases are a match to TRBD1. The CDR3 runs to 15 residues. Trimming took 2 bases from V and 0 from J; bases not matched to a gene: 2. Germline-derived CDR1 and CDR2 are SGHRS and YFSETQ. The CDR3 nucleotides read TGCGCCAGCAGCTTAGGGACAGGGCTGAACACTGAAGCTTTCTTT. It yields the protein CASSLGTGLNTEAFF.

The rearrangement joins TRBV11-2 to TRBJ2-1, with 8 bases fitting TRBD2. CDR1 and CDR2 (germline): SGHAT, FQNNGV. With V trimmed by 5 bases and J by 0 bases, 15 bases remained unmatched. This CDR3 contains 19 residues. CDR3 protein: CASSPAGGGGPRSYNEQFF. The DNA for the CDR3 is TGTGCCAGCAGCCCTGCGGGGGGAGGGGGGCCTCGCTCCTACAATGAGCAGTTCTTC.

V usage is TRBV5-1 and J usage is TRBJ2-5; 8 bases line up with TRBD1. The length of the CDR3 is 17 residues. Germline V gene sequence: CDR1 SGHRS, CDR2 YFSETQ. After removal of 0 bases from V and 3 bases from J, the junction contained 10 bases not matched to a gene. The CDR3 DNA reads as TGCGCCAGCAGCTTGGGTCCGGGGACAGGAGGGAAAGAGACCCAGTACTTC. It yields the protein CASSLGPGTGGKETQYF.